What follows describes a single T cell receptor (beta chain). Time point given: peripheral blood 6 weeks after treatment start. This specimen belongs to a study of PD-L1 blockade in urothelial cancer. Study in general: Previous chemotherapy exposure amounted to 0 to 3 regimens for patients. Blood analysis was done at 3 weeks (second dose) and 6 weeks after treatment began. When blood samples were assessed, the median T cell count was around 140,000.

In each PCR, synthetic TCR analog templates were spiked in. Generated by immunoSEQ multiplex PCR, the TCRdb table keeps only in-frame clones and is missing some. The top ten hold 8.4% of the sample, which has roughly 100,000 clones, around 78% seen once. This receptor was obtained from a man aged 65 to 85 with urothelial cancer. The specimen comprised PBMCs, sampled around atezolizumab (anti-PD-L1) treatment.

The CDR3 protein is CASSFGTVNSGNTIYF. CDR3 nucleotide sequence: TGTGCCAGCAGCTTTGGGACAGTAAACTCTGGAAACACCATATATTTT. V usage is TRBV7-8 and J usage is TRBJ1-3; 7 bases align to TRBD1. The CDR3 loop spans 16 amino acids. J gave up 0 bases and V 3 bases, and 5 bases lay outside the gene matches. The germline CDR1 and CDR2 sequences are SGHVS and FQNEAQ.